The sequence of this TCR beta chain was determined in a study of T cell responses to AZD1222 COVID-19 vaccine. Looking at the study overall: It was second doses at about 4 or about 12 weeks that were pooled. General study points: Scientists sampled the repertoires only once the peak T cell response had passed. Reportedly, close to half of spike-specific TCRs are directed against unmutated variant regions. Spike-specific TCR breadth and depth were elevated following two AZD1222 doses.

This table comes from immunoSEQ multiplex PCR, and its TCRdb copy is limited to in-frame clones, with some not included. The table shows around 88,000 clones, with around 90% occurring only once. This clone was picked up a small number of times. Its antigen is undetermined. Per germline, CDR1 PRHDT and CDR2 FYEKMQ (reference sequence). V shed 5 bases, J shed 5 bases, and the junction held 10 bases outside the gene matches. The CDR3 contains 15 residues. This chain connects TRBV13 to TRBJ2-3; 7 bases match TRBD1. This TCR came from an adult in good health. This sample comprised peripheral blood, obtained on day 0 of AZD1222 vaccination. The CDR3 DNA reads TGTGCCAGCAGCCCCTGGGACAGAGGGAAAGATACGCAGTATTTT. It codes for CASSPWDRGKDTQYF.